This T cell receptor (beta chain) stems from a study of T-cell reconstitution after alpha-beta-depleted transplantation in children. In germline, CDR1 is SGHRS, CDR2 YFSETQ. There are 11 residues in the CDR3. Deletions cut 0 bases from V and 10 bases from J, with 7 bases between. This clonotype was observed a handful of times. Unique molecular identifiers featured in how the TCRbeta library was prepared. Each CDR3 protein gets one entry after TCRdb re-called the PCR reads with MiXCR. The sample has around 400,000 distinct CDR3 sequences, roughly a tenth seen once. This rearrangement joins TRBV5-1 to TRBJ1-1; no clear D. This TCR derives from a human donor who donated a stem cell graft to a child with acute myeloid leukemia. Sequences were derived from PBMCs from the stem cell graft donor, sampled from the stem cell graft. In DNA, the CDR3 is TGCGCCAGCAGCTTGGGTTCAGGAGCTTTCTTT. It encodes CASSLGSGAFF.